The 21 T cell receptor beta chains below all came from one sample that was sequenced in a study of control samples from healthy donors and cancer patients. Produced via immunoSEQ multiplex PCR; TCRdb's table is partial and in-frame only. The table shows some 160,000 clones, with under 90% occurring only once. The sample consisted of blood. The receptors originated from a man aged 25 to 45 in good health.

This clone has just one count. The CDR3 sequence: CAAQQGNTEAFF. The DNA of the CDR3 is TGTGCCGCCCAACAGGGGAACACTGAAGCTTTCTTT. The rearrangement uses TRBV24-1 and TRBJ1-1; D perhaps matches TRBD1 (6 bases). Trimming took off 12 bases at V and 1 base at J, with 11 bases between the two ends. The CDR3 runs 12 residues. Germline V lookup: CDR1 KGHDR, CDR2 SFDVKD.

In this sample, this clone turned up a few times. The chain couples TRBV2 to TRBJ2-3, with D perhaps assigned TRBD1 or TRBD2 (5 bases each). This CDR3 contains 15 residues. Trimming took 10 bases from V and 6 from J, leaving 23 bases between them. CDR1 is SNHLY, CDR2 FYNNEI, per germline. CDR3 nucleotides: TGTGCCACCAACGAGGGGACGTCCGTTGGGGATACGCAGTATTTT. This codes for CATNEGTSVGDTQYF. The complete variable domain, with remaining parts taken from reference TRBV2 and TRBJ2-3, reads EPEVTQTPSHQVTQMGQEVILRCVPISNHLYFYWYRQILGQKVEFLVSFYNNEISEKSEIFDDQFSVERPDGSNFTLKIRSTKLEDSAMYFCATNEGTSVGDTQYFGPGTRLTVL.

This sequence joins TRBV18 and TRBJ1-1; TRBD1 matches 7 bases. Germline assignment: CDR1 KGHSH and CDR2 LQKENI. V lost 3 bases and J lost 0; bases outside the gene matches: 4. The CDR3 is 15 amino acids. CDR3: CASSPGQNMNTEAFF. The CDR3 bases are TGTGCCAGCTCACCGGGACAGAACATGAACACTGAAGCTTTCTTT.

V and J are TRBV11-2 and TRBJ2-3, with 9 bases fitting TRBD2. CDR1 is SGHAT, CDR2 FQNNGV, per germline. The CDR3 is 16 amino acids. V lost 5 bases and J lost 2; bases outside the gene matches: 8. The DNA for the CDR3 is TGTGCCAGCAGCGACCGACTAGCGGACTTCACAGATACGCAGTATTTT. Translated: CASSDRLADFTDTQYF.

V gene TRBV25-1 combines with J gene TRBJ2-2; 11 positions match TRBD1. Trimming removed 4 bases from V and 4 bases from J; junction bases left unmatched: 5. The CDR3 contains 16 residues. Looked up from germline, CDR1 is MGHDK and CDR2 is SYGVNS. The CDR3 is CASSVIGTGGTGELFF. CDR3 nucleotides: TGTGCCAGCAGTGTTATCGGGACAGGGGGCACCGGGGAGCTGTTTTTT.

The chain employs TRBV5-1 and TRBJ2-7, with D maybe TRBD1 (6 bases). The germline V and J ends were trimmed by 4 bases and 3 bases, with 14 bases remaining between them. CDR3 length: 14 amino acids. From germline, CDR1 is SGHRS and CDR2 YFSETQ. This CDR3 is CASSPVDRSYEQYF. The CDR3 DNA reads TGCGCCAGCAGCCCGGTCGACAGGAGCTACGAGCAGTACTTC.

The genes are TRBV5-8 and TRBJ1-4; D not resolved. Germline loops: CDR1 SGHTS, CDR2 YDEGEE. Between the trimmed V and J ends, which lost 2 bases and 6 bases, there was a span of 14 bases. The CDR3 consists of 15 residues. For the CDR3, the DNA is TGTGCCAGCAGCTTCCAACGGGCAGGAGATGAAAAACTGTTTTTT. This sequence encodes CASSFQRAGDEKLFF.

This chain connects TRBV5-1 to TRBJ2-4; D ambiguous. The CDR3 extends over 15 amino acids. Germline V gene data show CDR1 as SGHRS and CDR2 as YFSETQ. Trimming took off 0 bases at V and 0 bases at J, with 7 bases between the two ends. The DNA of the CDR3 is TGCGCCAGCAGCTTGGGACCGGTAGCCAAAAACATTCAGTACTTC. Protein: CASSLGPVAKNIQYF.

The V and J genes are TRBV21-1 and TRBJ2-7; the DNA was not compared with TRBD2, the D call given in the table. TRBV21-1 is recorded as a pseudogene. The CDR3 contains 16 residues. CDR3: CASSKFLGGRPYEQYF. Here the CDR3 DNA reads TGTGCCAGCAGCAAATTTTTAGGCGGGAGGCCCTACGAGCAGTACTTC.

The rearrangement links TRBV7-2 to TRBJ2-2; either TRBD1 or TRBD2 may supply D (5 bases each). CDR1 SGHTA and CDR2 FQGNSA come from the germline V gene. The CDR3 contains 15 residues. Trimming cost V 6 bases and J 1 base, with 12 bases left between them. CDR3 amino acids: CASRGVGRNTGELFF. CDR3 coding DNA: TGTGCCAGCAGGGGGGTGGGACGGAACACCGGGGAGCTGTTTTTT.

This clone was recorded a few times. The rearrangement links TRBV7-2 to TRBJ1-4, with D perhaps TRBD1 (6 bases). Trimming stripped 2 bases from V and 4 bases from J, with 8 bases between. The CDR3 is 14 amino acids. Per germline, CDR1 SGHTA and CDR2 FQGNSA. CDR3 nucleotides: TGTGCCAGCAGCTTAAGCAGGGGTAATGAAAAACTGTTTTTT. Translated, it gives CASSLSRGNEKLFF.

This chain joins TRBV19 and TRBJ2-7; 11 nucleotides align to TRBD1. The CDR3 is 14 amino acids. CDR1 and CDR2 from the germline V gene are LNHDA and SQIVND (reference sequence). Losses at the gene ends were 4 bases for V and 4 bases for J; bases not matched to a gene: 3. Here the CDR3 reads CASSSGQGAYEQYF. The CDR3 coding sequence is TGTGCCAGTAGTAGCGGACAGGGGGCTTACGAGCAGTACTTC. The variable domain in full, with the rest retrieved from reference TRBV19 and TRBJ2-7, is DGGITQSPKYLFRKEGQNVTLSCEQNLNHDAMYWYRQDPGQGLRLIYYSQIVNDFQKGDIAEGYSVSREKKESFPLTVTSAQKNPTAFYLCASSSGQGAYEQYFGPGTRLTVT.

The chain couples TRBV3-1 (or the pseudogene TRBV3-2) to TRBJ1-4; no clear D. Germline values: CDR1 LGHDT, CDR2 YNNKEL (reference sequence). The CDR3 extends over 16 amino acids. The germline V and J ends were trimmed by 0 bases and 2 bases, with 10 bases remaining between them. The CDR3 nucleotides are TGTGCCAGCAGCCAAGATGTCGGAATTACTAATGAAAAACTGTTTTTT. The encoded protein is CASSQDVGITNEKLFF.

The V gene is TRBV7-9, the J gene TRBJ2-2; D gene ambiguous. Trimming took off 4 bases at V and 8 bases at J, with 11 bases between the two ends. CDR1 SEHNR and CDR2 FQNEAQ come from the germline V gene (reference sequence). This CDR3 region has 13 residues. CDR3: CASSSPYEGELFF. The CDR3 DNA reads as TGTGCCAGCAGCTCCCCCTACGAGGGGGAGCTGTTTTTT.

This clone was observed a single time. The genes are TRBV6-2 or TRBV6-3 and TRBJ1-1; possible D gene TRBD1, 6 bases. This CDR3 has 16 amino acids. Trimming cost V 2 bases and J 8 bases, with 21 bases left between them. Germline CDR1 is MNHEY and CDR2 is SVGEGT. The CDR3 loop reads CASSYQYKRGSKEAFF. DNA of the CDR3: TGTGCCAGCAGTTACCAGTACAAAAGGGGGTCCAAGGAAGCTTTCTTT.

The V call is TRBV7-3, the J call TRBJ2-2; 10 bases line up with TRBD2. Per the germline V gene, CDR1 is SGHTA and CDR2 is FQGTGA. The CDR3 has 15 residues. J was trimmed by 7 bases and V by 8 bases; bases with no gene match: 10. CDR3 sequence reads: CASSRAGGSVGELFF. CDR3 DNA sequence: TGTGCCAGCTCTCGAGCGGGAGGGTCAGTCGGGGAGCTGTTTTTT. Drawing the rest from reference TRBV7-3 and TRBJ2-2, the complete variable domain is GAGVSQTPSNKVTEKGKYVELRCDPISGHTALYWYRQSLGQGPEFLIYFQGTGAADDSGLPNDRFFAVRPEGSVSTLKIQRTERGDSAVYLCASSRAGGSVGELFFGEGSRLTVL.

CDR3 DNA: TGTGCCAGCCGACGGGGGGACTATGGCTACACCTTC. Translating it yields CASRRGDYGYTF. The chain carries TRBV19 and TRBJ1-2, with a weak D call TRBD1 (5 bases). The CDR3 totals 12 residues. V was pared by 9 bases and J by 3 bases, with 11 bases between. Germline V CDR1 and CDR2: LNHDA, SQIVND (reference sequence).

This clone has just a few counts. Germline is not matched at one junction end, which may reflect a read error. The V gene is TRBV20-1, the J gene TRBJ1-1, with 7 bases lining up with TRBD1. The CDR3 has 11 amino acids. Per the germline V gene, CDR1 is DFQATT and CDR2 is SNEGSKA (reference sequence). For the CDR3, the DNA is TGCAGTGCTAGCGGCAGGGGGGTTTTGGTCTTT. Translated, it gives CSASGRGVLVF.

This chain links TRBV6-5 with TRBJ2-5; TRBD2 matches at 9 bases. After removal of 0 bases from V and 3 bases from J, the junction contained 5 bases not matched to a gene. The germline V gene encodes CDR1 MNHEY and CDR2 SVGAGI. This CDR3 is built from 16 residues. The CDR3 is CASSYSLVAGEETQYF. The CDR3 DNA follows: TGTGCCAGCAGTTACTCGTTGGTAGCGGGGGAAGAGACCCAGTACTTC.

The rearrangement uses TRBV9 and TRBJ2-6; D is possibly TRBD2 (5 bases). CDR1 and CDR2 from the germline V gene are SGDLS and YYNGEE. With 7 bases removed from V and 4 bases from J, the gap between germline ends came to 15 bases. CDR3 length equals 15 residues. CDR3 bases: TGTGCCAGCGGAGGAGCCCGGGCGGGGGCCAACGTCCTGACTTTC. Its translation is CASGGARAGANVLTF.

DNA for the CDR3: TGTGCCAGCAGCGTAGATGCAGGGGGAAACACCATATATTTT. Its translation: CASSVDAGGNTIYF. This chain uses TRBV9 with TRBJ1-3, with a possible D match to TRBD1 (5 bases). Germline loops: CDR1 SGDLS, CDR2 YYNGEE. The CDR3 contains 14 residues. With 0 bases removed from V and 4 bases from J, the gap between germline ends came to 8 bases.